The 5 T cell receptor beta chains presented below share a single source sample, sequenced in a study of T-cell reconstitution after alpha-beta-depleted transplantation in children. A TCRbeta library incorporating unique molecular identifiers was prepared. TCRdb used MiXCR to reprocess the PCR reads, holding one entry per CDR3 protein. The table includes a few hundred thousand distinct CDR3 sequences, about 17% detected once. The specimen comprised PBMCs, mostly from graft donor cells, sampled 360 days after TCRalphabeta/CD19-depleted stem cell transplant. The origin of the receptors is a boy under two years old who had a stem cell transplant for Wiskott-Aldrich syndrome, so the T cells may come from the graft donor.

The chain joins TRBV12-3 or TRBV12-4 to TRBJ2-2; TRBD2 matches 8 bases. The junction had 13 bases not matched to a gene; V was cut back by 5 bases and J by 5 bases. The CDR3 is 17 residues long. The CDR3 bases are TGTGCCAGCAGTCCGGGAGGTAGCGGGGCGATTACCGGGGAGCTGTTTTTT. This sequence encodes CASSPGGSGAITGELFF.

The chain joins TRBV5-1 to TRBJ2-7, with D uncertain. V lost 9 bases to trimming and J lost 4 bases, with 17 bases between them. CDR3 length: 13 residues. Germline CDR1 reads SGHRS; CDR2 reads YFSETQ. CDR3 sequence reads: CANKALYFYEQYF. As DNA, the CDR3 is TGCGCCAACAAGGCTTTATACTTTTACGAGCAGTACTTC.

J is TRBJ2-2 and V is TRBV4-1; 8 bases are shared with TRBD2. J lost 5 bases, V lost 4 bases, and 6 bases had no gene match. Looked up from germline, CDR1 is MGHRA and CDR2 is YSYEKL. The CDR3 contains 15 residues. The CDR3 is CASSRPGGKTGELFF. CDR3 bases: TGCGCCAGCAGCCGACCGGGGGGGAAGACCGGGGAGCTGTTTTTT.

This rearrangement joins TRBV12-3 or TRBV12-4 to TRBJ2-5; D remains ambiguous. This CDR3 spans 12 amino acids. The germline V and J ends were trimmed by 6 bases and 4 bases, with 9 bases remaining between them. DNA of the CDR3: TGTGCCAGCAGGTCTAGGGCAGAGACCCAGTACTTC. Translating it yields CASRSRAETQYF.

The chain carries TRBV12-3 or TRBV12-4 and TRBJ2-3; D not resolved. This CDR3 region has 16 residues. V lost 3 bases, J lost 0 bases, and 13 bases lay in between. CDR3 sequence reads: CASSFNLLISTDTQYF. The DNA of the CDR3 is TGTGCCAGCAGTTTTAACCTCTTAATTAGCACAGATACGCAGTATTTT.